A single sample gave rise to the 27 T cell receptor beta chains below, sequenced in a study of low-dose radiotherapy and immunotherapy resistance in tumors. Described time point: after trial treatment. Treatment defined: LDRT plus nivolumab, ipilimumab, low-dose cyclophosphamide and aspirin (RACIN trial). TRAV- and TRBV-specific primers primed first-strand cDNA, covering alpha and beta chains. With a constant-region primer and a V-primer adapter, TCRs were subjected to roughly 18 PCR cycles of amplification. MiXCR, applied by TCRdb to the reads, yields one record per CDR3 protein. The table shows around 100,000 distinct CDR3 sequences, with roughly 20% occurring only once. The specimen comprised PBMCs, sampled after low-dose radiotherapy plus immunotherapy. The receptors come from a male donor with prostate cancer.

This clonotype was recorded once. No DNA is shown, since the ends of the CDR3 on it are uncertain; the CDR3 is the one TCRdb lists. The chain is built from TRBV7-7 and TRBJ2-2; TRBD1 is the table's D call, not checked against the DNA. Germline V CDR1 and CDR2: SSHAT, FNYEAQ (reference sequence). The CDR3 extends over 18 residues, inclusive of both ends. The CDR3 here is CASSLAPRTAKHRGAVFF.

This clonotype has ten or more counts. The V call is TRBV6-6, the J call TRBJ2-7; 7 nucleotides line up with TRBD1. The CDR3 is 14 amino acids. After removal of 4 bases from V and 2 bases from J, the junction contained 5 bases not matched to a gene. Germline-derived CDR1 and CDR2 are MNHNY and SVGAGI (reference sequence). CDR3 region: CASSSFDRAYEQYF. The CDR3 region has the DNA TGTGCCAGCAGTTCCTTTGACAGGGCCTACGAGCAGTACTTC.

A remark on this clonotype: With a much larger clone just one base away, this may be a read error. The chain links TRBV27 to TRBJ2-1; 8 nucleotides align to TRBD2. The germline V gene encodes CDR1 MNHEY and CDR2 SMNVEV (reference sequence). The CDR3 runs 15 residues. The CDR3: CATSLGTSSYNEQFF. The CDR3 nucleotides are TGTGCCACCAGTTTAGGGACTAGCTCCTACAATGAGCAGTTCTTC.

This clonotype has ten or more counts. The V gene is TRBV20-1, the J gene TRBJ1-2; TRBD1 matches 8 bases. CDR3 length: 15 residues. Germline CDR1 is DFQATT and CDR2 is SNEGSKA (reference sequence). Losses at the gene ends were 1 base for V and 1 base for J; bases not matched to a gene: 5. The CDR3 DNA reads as TGCAGTGCTAGAGGGACAGGGAATGGTAACTATGGCTACACCTTC. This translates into CSARGTGNGNYGYTF.

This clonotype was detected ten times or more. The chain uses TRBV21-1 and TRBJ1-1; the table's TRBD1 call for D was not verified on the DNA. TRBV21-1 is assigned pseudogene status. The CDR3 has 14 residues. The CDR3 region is CASSFRVPTTEAFF. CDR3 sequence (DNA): TGTGCCAGCAGCTTCAGGGTACCGACCACTGAAGCTTTCTTT.

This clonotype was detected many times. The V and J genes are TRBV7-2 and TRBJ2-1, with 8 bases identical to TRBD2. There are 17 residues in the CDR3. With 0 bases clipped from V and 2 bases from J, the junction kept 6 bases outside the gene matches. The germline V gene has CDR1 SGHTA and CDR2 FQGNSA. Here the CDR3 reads CASSLALGRGAYNEQFF. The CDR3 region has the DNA TGTGCCAGCAGCTTAGCGCTAGGGCGGGGGGCCTACAATGAGCAGTTCTTC.

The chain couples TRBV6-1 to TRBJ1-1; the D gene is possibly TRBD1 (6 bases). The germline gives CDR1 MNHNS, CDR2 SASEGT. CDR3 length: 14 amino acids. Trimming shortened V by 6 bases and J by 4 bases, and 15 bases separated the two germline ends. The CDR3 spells CASRAEGGITEAFF. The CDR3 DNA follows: TGTGCCAGCAGAGCCGAAGGGGGTATCACTGAAGCTTTCTTT.

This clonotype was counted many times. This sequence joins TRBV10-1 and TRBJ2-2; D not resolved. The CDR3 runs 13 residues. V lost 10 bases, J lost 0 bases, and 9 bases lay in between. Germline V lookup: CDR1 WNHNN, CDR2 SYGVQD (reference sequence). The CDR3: CATSDTNTGELFF. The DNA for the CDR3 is TGCGCCACCAGCGACACGAACACCGGGGAGCTGTTTTTT.

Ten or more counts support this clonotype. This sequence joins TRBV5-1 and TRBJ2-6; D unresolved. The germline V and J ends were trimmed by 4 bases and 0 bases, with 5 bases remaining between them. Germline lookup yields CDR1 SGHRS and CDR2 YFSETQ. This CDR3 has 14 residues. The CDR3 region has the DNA TGCGCCAGCAGCCGCGACTCTGGGGCCAACGTCCTGACTTTC. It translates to CASSRDSGANVLTF.

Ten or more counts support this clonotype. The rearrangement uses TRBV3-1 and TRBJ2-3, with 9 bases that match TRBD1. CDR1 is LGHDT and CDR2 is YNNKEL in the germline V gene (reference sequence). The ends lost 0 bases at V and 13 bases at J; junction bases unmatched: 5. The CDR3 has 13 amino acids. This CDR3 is CASSQEGRTGEYF. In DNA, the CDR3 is TGTGCCAGCAGCCAAGAAGGGAGGACAGGGGAGTATTTT.

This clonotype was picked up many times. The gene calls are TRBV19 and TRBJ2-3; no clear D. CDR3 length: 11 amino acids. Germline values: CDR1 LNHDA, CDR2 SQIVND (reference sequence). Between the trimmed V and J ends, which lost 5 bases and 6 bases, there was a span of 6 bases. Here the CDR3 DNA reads TGTGCCAGTAGTTCATTGGATACGCAGTATTTT. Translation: CASSSLDTQYF.

The CDR3 protein is CASSLVNSPYEQYF. The CDR3 DNA reads TGTGCCAGCAGCTTAGTAAACAGTCCCTACGAGCAGTACTTC. J is TRBJ2-7 and V is TRBV7-9, with no clear D. Deletions cut 1 base from V and 2 bases from J, with 9 bases between. The length of the CDR3 is 14 residues. From germline, CDR1 is SEHNR and CDR2 FQNEAQ (reference sequence). Filled out from reference TRBV7-9 and TRBJ2-7, the complete variable domain reads DTGVSQNPRHKITKRGQNVTFRCDPISEHNRLYWYRQTLGQGPEFLTYFQNEAQLEKSRLLSDRFSAERPKGSFSTLEIQRTEQGDSAMYLCASSLVNSPYEQYFGPGTRLTVT.

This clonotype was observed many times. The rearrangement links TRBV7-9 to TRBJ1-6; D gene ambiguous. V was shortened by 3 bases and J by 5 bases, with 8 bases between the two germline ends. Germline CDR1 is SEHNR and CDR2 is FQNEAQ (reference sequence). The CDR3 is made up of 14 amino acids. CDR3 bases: TGTGCCAGCAGCTTCAACGGGGATAATTCACCCCTCCACTTT. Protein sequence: CASSFNGDNSPLHF.

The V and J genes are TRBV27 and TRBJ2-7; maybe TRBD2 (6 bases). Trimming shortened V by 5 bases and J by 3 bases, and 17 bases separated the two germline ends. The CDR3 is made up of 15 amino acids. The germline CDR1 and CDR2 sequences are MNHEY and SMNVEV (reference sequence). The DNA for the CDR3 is TGTGCCAGCAGTAGGGGTGGGGGGACCCTCTACGAGCAGTACTTC. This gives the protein CASSRGGGTLYEQYF.

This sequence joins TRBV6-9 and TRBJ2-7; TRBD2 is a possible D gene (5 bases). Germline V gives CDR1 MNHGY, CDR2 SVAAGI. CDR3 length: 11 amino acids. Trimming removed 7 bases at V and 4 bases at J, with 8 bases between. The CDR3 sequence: CASIREYEQYF. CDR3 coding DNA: TGTGCCAGCATAAGGGAGTACGAGCAGTACTTC.

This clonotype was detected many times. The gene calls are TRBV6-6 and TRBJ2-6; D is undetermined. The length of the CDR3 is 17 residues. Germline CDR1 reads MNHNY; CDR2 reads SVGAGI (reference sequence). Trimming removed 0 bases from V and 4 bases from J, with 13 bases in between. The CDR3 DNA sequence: TGTGCCAGCAGTTACTCCCCTGCTGGCGCGGGGGCCAACGTCCTGACTTTC. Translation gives CASSYSPAGAGANVLTF.

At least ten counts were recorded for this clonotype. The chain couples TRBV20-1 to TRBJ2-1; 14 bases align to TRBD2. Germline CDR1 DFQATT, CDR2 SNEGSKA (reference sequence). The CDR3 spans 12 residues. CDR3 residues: CGLAGGPNEQFF. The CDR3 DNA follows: TGCGGACTAGCGGGGGGTCCAAATGAGCAGTTCTTC.

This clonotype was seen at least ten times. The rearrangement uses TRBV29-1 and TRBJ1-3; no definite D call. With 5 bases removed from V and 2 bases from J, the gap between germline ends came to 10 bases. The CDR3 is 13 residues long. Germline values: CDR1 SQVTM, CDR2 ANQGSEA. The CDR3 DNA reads TGCAGCGTTCGGCCTCTGGCTGGAAACACCATATATTTT. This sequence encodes CSVRPLAGNTIYF.

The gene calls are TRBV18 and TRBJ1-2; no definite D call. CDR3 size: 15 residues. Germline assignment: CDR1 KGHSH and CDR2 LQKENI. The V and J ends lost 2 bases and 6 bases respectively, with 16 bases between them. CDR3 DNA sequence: TGTGCCAGCTCACCAGCTTATCCGGATCGCAATGGCTACACCTTC. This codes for CASSPAYPDRNGYTF. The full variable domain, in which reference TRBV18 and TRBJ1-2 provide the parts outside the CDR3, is NAGVMQNPRHLVRRRGQEARLRCSPMKGHSHVYWYRQLPEEGLKFMVYLQKENIIDESGMPKERFSAEFPKEGPSILRIQQVVRGDSAAYFCASSPAYPDRNGYTFGSGTRLTVV.

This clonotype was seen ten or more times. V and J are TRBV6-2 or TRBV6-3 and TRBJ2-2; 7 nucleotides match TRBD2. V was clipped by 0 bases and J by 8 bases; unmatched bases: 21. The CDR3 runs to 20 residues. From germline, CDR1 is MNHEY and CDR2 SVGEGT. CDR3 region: CASSYSNSLAEEVFRGELFF. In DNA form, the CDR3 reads TGTGCCAGCAGTTACTCGAACTCCCTAGCGGAGGAGGTTTTTAGAGGGGAGCTGTTTTTT.

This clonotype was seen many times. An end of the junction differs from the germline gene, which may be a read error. In nucleotides, the CDR3 is TGCGCCAGCAGCCGCGGCACAGCACTCTCTTTT. Its translation: CASSRGTALSF. This sequence joins TRBV4-1 and TRBJ2-3; no clear D gene. The length of the CDR3 is 11 residues. The germline CDR1 and CDR2 sequences are MGHRA and YSYEKL.

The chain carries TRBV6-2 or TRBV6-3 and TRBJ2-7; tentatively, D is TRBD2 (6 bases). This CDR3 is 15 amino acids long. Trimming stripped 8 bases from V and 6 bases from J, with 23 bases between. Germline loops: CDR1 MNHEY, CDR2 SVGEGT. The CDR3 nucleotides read TGTGCCAGCCGATACTTTGGTGGAGGGAAGTTCGAGCAGTACTTC. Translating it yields CASRYFGGGKFEQYF.

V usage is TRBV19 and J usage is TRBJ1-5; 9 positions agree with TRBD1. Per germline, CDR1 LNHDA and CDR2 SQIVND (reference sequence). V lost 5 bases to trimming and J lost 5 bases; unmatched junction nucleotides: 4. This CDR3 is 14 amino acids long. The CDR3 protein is CASSGGQGDQPQHF. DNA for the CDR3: TGTGCCAGTAGTGGGGGACAGGGAGATCAGCCCCAGCATTTT.

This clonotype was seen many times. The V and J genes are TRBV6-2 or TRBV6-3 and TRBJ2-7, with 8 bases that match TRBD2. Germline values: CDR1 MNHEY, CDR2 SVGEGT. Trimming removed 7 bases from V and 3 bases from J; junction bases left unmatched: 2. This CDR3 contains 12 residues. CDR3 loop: CASTGGSYEQYF. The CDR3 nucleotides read TGTGCCAGCACGGGGGGGAGCTACGAGCAGTACTTC.

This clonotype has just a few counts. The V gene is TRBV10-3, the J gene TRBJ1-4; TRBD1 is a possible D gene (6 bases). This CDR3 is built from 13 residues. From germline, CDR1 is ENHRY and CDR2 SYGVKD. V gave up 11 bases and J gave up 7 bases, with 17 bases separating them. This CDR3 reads CASRGGETEKLFF. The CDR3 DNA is TGTGCCTCAAGGGGGGGGGAGACTGAAAAACTGTTTTTT.

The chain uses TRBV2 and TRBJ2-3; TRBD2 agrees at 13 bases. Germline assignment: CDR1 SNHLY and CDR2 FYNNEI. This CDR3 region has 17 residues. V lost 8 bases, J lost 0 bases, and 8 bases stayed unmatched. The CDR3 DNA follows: TGTGCCAGCGTTGTGGGACTAGCGGGGATTAGCACAGATACGCAGTATTTT. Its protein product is CASVVGLAGISTDTQYF.

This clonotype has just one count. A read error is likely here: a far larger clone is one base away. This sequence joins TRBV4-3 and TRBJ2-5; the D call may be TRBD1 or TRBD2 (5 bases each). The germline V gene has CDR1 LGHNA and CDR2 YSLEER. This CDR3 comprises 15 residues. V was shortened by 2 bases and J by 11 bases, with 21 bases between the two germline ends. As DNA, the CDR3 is TGCGCCAGCAGCCAAACGGGGCAGCTCCGTGATGAGCAGTACTTC. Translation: CASSQTGQLRDEQYF.